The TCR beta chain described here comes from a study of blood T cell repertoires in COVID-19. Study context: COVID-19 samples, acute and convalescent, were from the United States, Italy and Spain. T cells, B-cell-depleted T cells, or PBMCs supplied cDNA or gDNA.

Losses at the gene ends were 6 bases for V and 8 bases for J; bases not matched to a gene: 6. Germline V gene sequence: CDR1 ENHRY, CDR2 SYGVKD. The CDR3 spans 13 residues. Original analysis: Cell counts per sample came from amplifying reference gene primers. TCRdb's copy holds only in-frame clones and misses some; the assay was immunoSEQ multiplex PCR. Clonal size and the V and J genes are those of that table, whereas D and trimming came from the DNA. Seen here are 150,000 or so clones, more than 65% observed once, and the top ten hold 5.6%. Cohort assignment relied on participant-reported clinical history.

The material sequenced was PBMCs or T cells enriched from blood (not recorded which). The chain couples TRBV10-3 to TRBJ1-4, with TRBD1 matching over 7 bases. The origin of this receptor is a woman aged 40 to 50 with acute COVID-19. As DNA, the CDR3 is TGTGCCATCAGAACAGGGGTGGGCGAAAAACTGTTTTTT. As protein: CAIRTGVGEKLFF.